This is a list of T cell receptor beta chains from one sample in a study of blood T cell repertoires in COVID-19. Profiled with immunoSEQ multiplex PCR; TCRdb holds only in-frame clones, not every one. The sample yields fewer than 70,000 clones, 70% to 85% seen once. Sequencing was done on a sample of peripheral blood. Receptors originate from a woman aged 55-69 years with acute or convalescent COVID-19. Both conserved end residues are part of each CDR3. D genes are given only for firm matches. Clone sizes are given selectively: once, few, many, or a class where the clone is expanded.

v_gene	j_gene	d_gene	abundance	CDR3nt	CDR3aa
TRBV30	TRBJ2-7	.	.	TGTGCCTGGAGAACAGCCTACGAGCAGTACTTC	CAWRTAYEQYF
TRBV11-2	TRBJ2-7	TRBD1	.	TGTGCCAGCAGCCTGGCCGGGACAGGGGGCAACGAGCAGTACTTC	CASSLAGTGGNEQYF
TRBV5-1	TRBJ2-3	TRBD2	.	TGCGCCAGCAGCTTGGGGACTAGCGGGGGGAGCTCGAGCACAGATACGCAGTATTTT	CASSLGTSGGSSSTDTQYF
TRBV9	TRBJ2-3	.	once	TGTGCCAGCAGCGTCGCGATCACAGATACGCAGTATTTT	CASSVAITDTQYF
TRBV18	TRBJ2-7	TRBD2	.	TGTGCCAGCTCACCACGGGGGACTAGCGGGCCCTCCTACGAGCAGTACTTC	CASSPRGTSGPSYEQYF
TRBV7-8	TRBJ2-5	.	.	TGTGCCAGCAGCACATTTACTATCCCCCAAGAGACCCAGTACTTC	CASSTFTIPQETQYF
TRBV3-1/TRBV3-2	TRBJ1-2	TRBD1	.	TGTGCCAGCAGCCAAAGGGGGCGACAAGACTATGGCTACACCTTC	CASSQRGRQDYGYTF
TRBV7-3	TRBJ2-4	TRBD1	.	TGTGCCAGCAGCTTAAAGGGGGACAGGGGGAGCGGAAACATTCAGTACTTC	CASSLKGDRGSGNIQYF
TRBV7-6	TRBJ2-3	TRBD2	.	TGTGCCAGCAGCTTGCTAGCGGGGGGCACAGATACGCAGTATTTT	CASSLLAGGTDTQYF
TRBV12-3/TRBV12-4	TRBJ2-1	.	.	TGTGCCAGCAGTTTAAAGGGGGGGGAGCAGTTCTTC	CASSLKGGEQFF
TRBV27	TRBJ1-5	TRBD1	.	TGTGCCAGCAGTCTAGCCGGGACAGGGCGCCAGCCCCAGCATTTT	CASSLAGTGRQPQHF
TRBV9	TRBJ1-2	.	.	TGTGCCAGCAGCGAACAGGGAGGGTACTATGGCTACACCTTC	CASSEQGGYYGYTF
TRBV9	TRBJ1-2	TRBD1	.	TGTGCCAGCAGCGTTTTGGGGACAGGGGAGGGCTACACCTTC	CASSVLGTGEGYTF
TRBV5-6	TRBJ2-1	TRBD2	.	TGTGCCAGCAGCCTAGGACTAGCGGGCGATGAGCAGTTCTTC	CASSLGLAGDEQFF
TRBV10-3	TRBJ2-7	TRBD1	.	TGTGCCATCAGTGACAACAGGGGATTGGAGCAGTACTTC	CAISDNRGLEQYF
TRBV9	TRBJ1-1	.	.	TGTGCCAGCAGCGTAGGGGGCTTCGGGGGAGCTTTCTTT	CASSVGGFGGAFF
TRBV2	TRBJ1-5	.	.	TGTGCCAGCAGTGAGGAGAATAGCAATCAGCCCCAGCATTTT	CASSEENSNQPQHF
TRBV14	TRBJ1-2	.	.	TGTGCCAGCAGCCAAGAGCTGGGGGCAAACTATGGCTACACCTTC	CASSQELGANYGYTF
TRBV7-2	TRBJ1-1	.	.	TGTGCCAGCAGCTTAATCCCCCAGATGAACACTGAAGCTTTCTTT	CASSLIPQMNTEAFF
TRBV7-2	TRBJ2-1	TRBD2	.	TGTGCCAGCAGCTCCCCGGGACTAGCGGGGGGGGGTGAGCAGTTCTTC	CASSSPGLAGGGEQFF
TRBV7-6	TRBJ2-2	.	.	TGTGCCAGCCGACAAGACAGTCCTACCGGGGAGCTGTTTTTT	CASRQDSPTGELFF
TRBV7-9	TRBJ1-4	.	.	TGTGCCAGCAGCTTCGGGGGACCGGAGAACGAAAAACTGTTTTTT	CASSFGGPENEKLFF
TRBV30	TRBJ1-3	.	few	TGTGCCTGGTCGACCGGGACTGGCCGAAACACCATATATTTT	CAWSTGTGRNTIYF
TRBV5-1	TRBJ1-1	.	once	TGCGCCAGCAGGCGGGAAGAGGGCACTGAAGCTTTCTTT	CASRREEGTEAFF
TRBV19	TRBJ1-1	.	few	TGTGCCAGTAGTCCCCGGGGAAGGGGGGAAGCTTTCTTT	CASSPRGRGEAFF
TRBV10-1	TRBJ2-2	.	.	TGCGCCAGCAGTGAGTCAGGGGTTGGCACCGGGGAGCTGTTTTTT	CASSESGVGTGELFF
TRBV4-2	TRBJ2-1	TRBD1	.	TGTGCCAGCAGCCAAGATCCCCAGGGGGTCTACAATGAGCAGTTCTTC	CASSQDPQGVYNEQFF
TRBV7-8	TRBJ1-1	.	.	TGTGCCAGCAGATTGCAGGGATCCTCGAACACTGAAGCTTTCTTT	CASRLQGSSNTEAFF
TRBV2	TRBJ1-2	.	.	TGTGCCAGCAGTAACCAGGTCGGCTATGGCTACACCTTC	CASSNQVGYGYTF
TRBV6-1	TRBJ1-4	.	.	TGTGCCAGCAGTGAAACGGCCTCGAGGGGGGGGCGAGAAAAACTGTTTTTT	CASSETASRGGREKLFF